The clone carrying this T cell receptor beta chain was recorded many times. Antigen: not known. These data originate in a study of T cells after yellow fever vaccination. Findings and caveats of the study: It was a weaker secondary response, yet one that peaked faster, at day 5 versus 15.

TCRdb used MiXCR to reprocess the 5' RACE reads, holding one entry per CDR3 protein. The sample includes hundreds of thousands of distinct CDR3 sequences, approximately 13% seen only once; the top ten take around 14%. The germline CDR1 and CDR2 sequences are MNHEY and SMNVEV (reference sequence). V trimming: 5 bases; J trimming: 6 bases; junction bases outside the gene matches: 7. The CDR3 loop spans 15 amino acids. This clonotype was obtained from a young man who received the YFV17D yellow fever vaccine. The sequencing used PBMCs, collected on the day of the yellow fever booster vaccination. The chain carries TRBV27 and TRBJ2-1; 10 bases are a match to TRBD1. CDR3 region: CASSRRQGAVNEQFF. CDR3 sequence (DNA): TGTGCCAGCAGTCGTCGACAGGGGGCTGTCAATGAGCAGTTCTTC.